This entry lists 32 T cell receptor beta chains sequenced from one sample in a study of radiotherapy plus CTLA-4 blockade in lung cancer. Method: immunoSEQ multiplex PCR; TCRdb's copy keeps in-frame clones and lacks some. The sample gives approximately 83,000 clones, about four fifths of which show up once; approximately 4% is in the top ten. The source was peripheral blood, collected from a patient treated with radiotherapy plus ipilimumab. The receptors derive from a human donor with non-small cell lung cancer who had a partial response to radiotherapy plus ipilimumab. Some clones in this sample may be carry-over from other donors' samples.

This clone was found once. The rearrangement links TRBV7-2 to TRBJ2-3, with 9 nucleotides matching TRBD2. Germline-derived CDR1 and CDR2 are SGHTA and FQGNSA. The CDR3 runs 16 residues. Trimming at V came to 4 bases and at J to 7 bases, leaving 12 bases not matched to a gene. The CDR3 bases are TGTGCCAGCAGCTCGCCTAGCGGGGTGGCAAGGAATACGCAGTATTTT. It specifies CASSSPSGVARNTQYF.

This clone is a singleton in its sample. The gene calls are TRBV6-6 and TRBJ2-2; 14 bases map to TRBD2. Germline trimming cut 6 bases from V and 6 bases from J; bases unmatched to any gene: 6. Per the germline V gene, CDR1 is MNHNY and CDR2 is SVGAGI (reference sequence). The CDR3 has 16 residues. CDR3 nucleotides: TGTGCCAGCAGGTCCGGGACTAGCGGGAGTTCCGGGGAGCTGTTTTTT. Translating gives CASRSGTSGSSGELFF.

This clone was recorded many times. The sample has other DNA sequences that encode this CDR3 too. The CDR3 DNA follows: TGTGCCAGCAGTTTATTCGGTGGAGGTCAGCCCCAGCATTTT. Translating it yields CASSLFGGGQPQHF. The genes are TRBV27 and TRBJ1-5; D is uncertain. Trimming pared 1 base from V and 6 bases from J, leaving 10 bases between. Germline V gene lookup returns CDR1 MNHEY and CDR2 SMNVEV (reference sequence). This CDR3 is built from 14 residues.

The chain recombines TRBV5-8 with TRBJ2-5, with D uncertain. Trimming pared 4 bases from V and 1 base from J, leaving 11 bases between. The CDR3 runs to 14 residues. Germline CDR1 and CDR2: SGHTS and YDEGEE. CDR3 in amino acids: CASSRRASQETQYF. DNA for the CDR3: TGTGCCAGCAGCCGCCGCGCCTCCCAAGAGACCCAGTACTTC. The full variable domain, completed using reference TRBV5-8 and TRBJ2-5, is EAGVTQSPTHLIKTRGQQATLRCSPISGHTSVYWYQQALGLGLQFLLWYDEGEERNRGNFPPRFSGRQFPNYSSELNVNALELEDSALYLCASSRRASQETQYFGPGTRLLVL.

This clone has just one count. The J gene is TRBJ2-7, the V gene TRBV28; the match to TRBD2 covers 10 bases. This CDR3 has 15 residues. Trimming took 5 bases from V and 4 from J; bases not matched to a gene: 8. CDR1 MDHEN and CDR2 SYDVKM come from the germline V gene. CDR3 sequence reads: CASSPHLAGVYEQYF. CDR3 bases: TGTGCCAGCAGTCCCCACCTAGCGGGAGTGTACGAGCAGTACTTC.

This sequence joins TRBV19 and TRBJ1-5; no clear D. In germline, CDR1 is LNHDA, CDR2 SQIVND (reference sequence). There are 15 residues in the CDR3. The V end was cut by 8 bases, the J end by 2 bases, with 16 bases between. The CDR3 DNA reads TGTGCCAGTGGAGACCTATTCGGAGGCAATCAGCCCCAGCATTTT. Protein product: CASGDLFGGNQPQHF.

As DNA, the CDR3 is TGTGCCAGTAGTCCCCGCTTATACCGGGACAGGGGGGGGGAGGAGACCCAGTACTTC. It codes for CASSPRLYRDRGGEETQYF. The chain recombines TRBV19 with TRBJ2-5, with 11 bases fitting TRBD1. There are 19 residues in the CDR3. The V gene end was trimmed by 5 bases and the J gene end by 5 bases; junction bases not matched to a gene: 19. Per the germline V gene, CDR1 is LNHDA and CDR2 is SQIVND (reference sequence).

The chain carries TRBV7-8 and TRBJ2-4, with D possibly being TRBD1 (6 bases). The germline V gene encodes CDR1 SGHVS and CDR2 FQNEAQ. This CDR3 region has 17 residues. Trimming pared 5 bases from V and 0 bases from J, leaving 17 bases between. The CDR3 loop is CASSQYLGGQAKNIQYF. The CDR3, as DNA: TGTGCCAGCAGCCAATACCTTGGGGGACAAGCCAAAAACATTCAGTACTTC.

There are a few counts of this clone. V gene TRBV7-2 combines with J gene TRBJ2-1; perhaps TRBD1 as D (6 bases). This CDR3 has 15 amino acids. Trimming shortened V by 5 bases and J by 3 bases, and 14 bases separated the two germline ends. The germline V gene has CDR1 SGHTA and CDR2 FQGNSA. The CDR3 region is CASSPRGGVYNEQFF. CDR3 sequence (DNA): TGTGCCAGCAGCCCGCGAGGGGGTGTCTACAATGAGCAGTTCTTC.

This rearrangement joins TRBV9 to TRBJ2-2, with TRBD2 identical over 14 bases. The germline CDR1 and CDR2 sequences are SGDLS and YYNGEE. The CDR3 consists of 16 residues. V lost 3 bases to trimming and J lost 5 bases; unmatched junction nucleotides: 3. CDR3 nucleotides: TGTGCCAGCAGCGCAGGGACTAGCGGGGGTACCGGGGAGCTGTTTTTT. Translation: CASSAGTSGGTGELFF.

The V and J genes are TRBV2 and TRBJ2-7, with D possibly matching TRBD2 (6 bases). The CDR3 has 14 amino acids. Looked up from germline, CDR1 is SNHLY and CDR2 is FYNNEI. With 7 bases removed from V and 8 bases from J, the gap between germline ends came to 21 bases. This chain's CDR3 is CASTIRRGYGQQYF. The CDR3 bases are TGTGCCAGCACAATCAGGAGGGGTTACGGGCAGCAGTACTTC.

J is TRBJ2-2 and V is TRBV6-6; 7 positions match TRBD1. Germline CDR1 is MNHNY and CDR2 is SVGAGI (reference sequence). This CDR3 spans 15 amino acids. The V segment lost 5 bases and the J segment 2 bases; nucleotides outside the gene matches: 5. The CDR3 reads CASSTRDRNTGELFF. CDR3 nucleotide sequence: TGTGCCAGCAGTACCCGGGACAGAAACACCGGGGAGCTGTTTTTT.

There are a few counts of this clone. The genes are TRBV5-1 and TRBJ1-1; D may be TRBD1 (5 bases). From germline, CDR1 is SGHRS and CDR2 YFSETQ. V was shortened by 3 bases and J by 11 bases, with 35 bases between the two germline ends. There are 19 residues in the CDR3. The CDR3 here is CASSSLMYTRQGSPRRAFF. The CDR3 bases are TGCGCCAGCAGCTCGCTCATGTACACACGGCAGGGTAGTCCCCGCCGGGCTTTCTTT.

V gene TRBV2 combines with J gene TRBJ2-7; 11 bases map to TRBD2. Germline V gives CDR1 SNHLY, CDR2 FYNNEI. There are 19 residues in the CDR3. J gave up 0 bases and V 2 bases, and 12 bases lay outside the gene matches. The CDR3 protein is CASSEPVEGTSGSSYEQYF. Here the CDR3 DNA reads TGTGCCAGCAGTGAACCGGTGGAAGGGACTAGCGGCTCCTCCTACGAGCAGTACTTC.

V gene TRBV14 combines with J gene TRBJ2-1; 10 bases line up with TRBD1. J gave up 3 bases and V 6 bases, and 5 bases lay outside the gene matches. CDR1 and CDR2 from the germline V gene are SGHDN and FVKESK. CDR3 size: 15 residues. The CDR3 reads CASRPTGGFYNEQFF. CDR3 in DNA: TGTGCCAGCAGACCGACAGGGGGCTTCTACAATGAGCAGTTCTTC. Looking up the rest from reference TRBV14 and TRBJ2-1 gives the full variable domain: EAGVTQFPSHSVIEKGQTVTLRCDPISGHDNLYWYRRVMGKEIKFLLHFVKESKQDESGMPNNRFLAERTGGTYSTLKVQPAELEDSGVYFCASRPTGGFYNEQFFGPGTRLTVL.

This clone appeared a few times. This chain links TRBV9 with TRBJ1-3; a weak D match, TRBD1 (6 bases). CDR1 is SGDLS and CDR2 is YYNGEE in the germline V gene. This CDR3 spans 16 amino acids. The V and J ends lost 0 bases and 0 bases respectively, with 10 bases between them. CDR3 sequence (DNA): TGTGCCAGCAGCGTAGATCTGGGGGCCTCTGGAAACACCATATATTTT. Protein sequence: CASSVDLGASGNTIYF.

V usage is TRBV7-2 and J usage is TRBJ2-2; the D is unclear. The CDR3 length is 16 residues. The V end lost 5 bases, the J end lost 4 bases, and 17 bases lay between the germline ends. Germline V lookup: CDR1 SGHTA, CDR2 FQGNSA. CDR3 protein: CASSPSPSSLTGELFF. In nucleotides, the CDR3 is TGTGCCAGCAGCCCCAGCCCTTCTAGTCTCACCGGGGAGCTGTTTTTT.

The V call is TRBV28, the J call TRBJ2-7, with 14 bases matching TRBD2. The J segment lost 6 bases and the V segment lost 6 bases, leaving 7 bases of the junction unmatched. The CDR3 runs 15 residues. Germline-derived CDR1 and CDR2 are MDHEN and SYDVKM. CDR3 amino acids: CASRGTSGSRGEQYF. The CDR3 nucleotides are TGTGCCAGCAGGGGGACTAGCGGGAGCCGGGGCGAGCAGTACTTC.

This sequence joins TRBV11-3 and TRBJ2-1; 7 nucleotides align to TRBD2. The trim removed 2 bases at V and 5 bases at J, leaving 6 bases unmatched. The CDR3 runs to 15 residues. Germline CDR1 reads SGHNT; CDR2 reads YENEEA. CDR3 DNA: TGTGCCAGCAGCTTATACTCGCGGGAGAACAATGAGCAGTTCTTC. Translating it yields CASSLYSRENNEQFF.

The chain has TRBV11-3 and TRBJ2-2, with D possibly matching TRBD2 (5 bases). V gave up 6 bases and J gave up 8 bases, with 13 bases separating them. CDR1 SGHNT and CDR2 YENEEA come from the germline V gene. This CDR3 spans 13 amino acids. DNA for the CDR3: TGTGCCAGCAGTCAGAAACGGGGTGGGGAGCTGTTTTTT. Its translation is CASSQKRGGELFF.

The chain's CDR3 is CASSSSYGTDTQYF. DNA for the CDR3: TGTGCCAGCAGTTCTAGCTACGGCACAGATACGCAGTATTTT. The chain links TRBV2 to TRBJ2-3; D perhaps matches TRBD2 (5 bases). The CDR3 contains 14 residues. CDR1 is SNHLY, CDR2 FYNNEI, per germline. V lost 5 bases, J lost 1 base, and 10 bases lay in between.

The J gene is TRBJ2-7, the V gene TRBV4-2, with 8 positions matching TRBD1. The V gene's germline CDR1 is LGHNA and CDR2 YNFKEQ. This CDR3 spans 15 amino acids. V lost 3 bases to trimming and J lost 0 bases; unmatched junction nucleotides: 4. This chain's CDR3 is CASSHGQGLSYEQYF. For the CDR3, the DNA is TGTGCCAGCAGCCATGGACAGGGCCTCTCCTACGAGCAGTACTTC.

This clone has a single count. This chain uses TRBV7-3 with TRBJ2-5; D is uncertain. Near its end, the DNA agrees better with TRBJ2-7, so the J call may be wrong. This CDR3 region has 14 residues. Germline values: CDR1 SGHTA, CDR2 FQGTGA. The CDR3 DNA sequence: TGTGCCAGCAGCCCACGGCACAGCTCCTACGAGCAGTACTTC. Its protein is CASSPRHSSYEQYF.

In its sample, this clone was seen once. This chain connects TRBV7-9 to TRBJ1-3; D call uncertain. Germline-derived CDR1 and CDR2 are SEHNR and FQNEAQ (reference sequence). Trimming removed 0 bases from V and 5 bases from J, with 14 bases in between. This CDR3 contains 16 residues. The CDR3 loop reads CASSLAGAGPRNTIYF. The CDR3 nucleotides read TGTGCCAGCAGCTTAGCGGGCGCAGGCCCTCGAAACACCATATATTTT.

This rearrangement joins TRBV5-1 to TRBJ2-6; a weak D match, TRBD1 (5 bases). CDR3 length equals 18 residues. Looked up from germline, CDR1 is SGHRS and CDR2 is YFSETQ. The V end lost 5 bases, the J end lost 2 bases, and 20 bases lay between the germline ends. Written as DNA, the CDR3 is TGCGCCAGCAGGGTTTTGGGGCGTGTTGATGCTGGGGCCAACGTCCTGACTTTC. It encodes CASRVLGRVDAGANVLTF.

The V gene is TRBV5-1, the J gene TRBJ2-5, with 12 nucleotides matching TRBD2. CDR1 is SGHRS, CDR2 YFSETQ, per germline. Trimming took 2 bases from V and 5 from J; bases not matched to a gene: 7. This CDR3 has 16 residues. The CDR3 loop is CASSLAGTSGRETQYF. The CDR3 region has the DNA TGCGCCAGCAGCTTAGCCGGGACTAGCGGGCGGGAGACCCAGTACTTC.

By sample fraction, this clone is medium-sized. The chain is built from TRBV19 and TRBJ2-7; D unclear. CDR1 is LNHDA, CDR2 SQIVND, per germline (reference sequence). The CDR3 contains 13 residues. The V end was cut by 5 bases, the J end by 6 bases, with 14 bases between. Here the CDR3 DNA reads TGTGCCAGTAGTTTCGACTCAAAGGCCGAGCAGTACTTC. As protein: CASSFDSKAEQYF. The full variable domain, its missing parts supplied by reference TRBV19 and TRBJ2-7, is DGGITQSPKYLFRKEGQNVTLSCEQNLNHDAMYWYRQDPGQGLRLIYYSQIVNDFQKGDIAEGYSVSREKKESFPLTVTSAQKNPTAFYLCASSFDSKAEQYFGPGTRLTVT.

The rearrangement uses TRBV18 and TRBJ2-5, with 11 bases matching TRBD2. Germline assignment: CDR1 KGHSH and CDR2 LQKENI. The CDR3 runs 15 residues. V dropped 3 bases and J dropped 3; count of bases not matched to a gene: 3. CDR3: CASSPTSGDKETQYF. CDR3 coding DNA: TGTGCCAGCTCACCGACTAGCGGGGATAAAGAGACCCAGTACTTC.

This chain links TRBV5-5 with TRBJ2-7, with unresolved D. V gave up 0 bases and J gave up 1 base, with 8 bases separating them. CDR1 SGHKS and CDR2 YYEKEE come from the germline V gene (reference sequence). This CDR3 has 14 amino acids. CDR3 amino acids: CASSLVGRSYEQYF. CDR3 sequence (DNA): TGTGCCAGCAGCTTGGTCGGCAGGTCCTACGAGCAGTACTTC. Together with reference TRBV5-5 and TRBJ2-7, the CDR3 gives the full variable domain: DAGVTQSPTHLIKTRGQQVTLRCSPISGHKSVSWYQQVLGQGPQFIFQYYEKEERGRGNFPDRFSARQFPNYSSELNVNALLLGDSALYLCASSLVGRSYEQYFGPGTRLTVT.

This clone turned up a few times. J is TRBJ2-7 and V is TRBV10-3, with a tentative D call TRBD1 (6 bases). This CDR3 is 12 amino acids long. Germline values: CDR1 ENHRY, CDR2 SYGVKD. V was shortened by 6 bases and J by 5 bases, with 11 bases between the two germline ends. The CDR3 protein is CAISAQGHEQYF. In nucleotides, the CDR3 is TGTGCCATCAGCGCACAGGGCCACGAGCAGTACTTC.

This chain connects TRBV6-5 to TRBJ1-4; the match to TRBD1 covers 7 bases. The CDR3 runs to 14 residues. Germline CDR1 MNHEY, CDR2 SVGAGI. The ends lost 5 bases at V and 15 bases at J; junction bases unmatched: 15. The CDR3 DNA follows: TGTGCCAGCAGTAAGGACAGGTCCTTTGATGGGGTGTTTTTT. Translated, it gives CASSKDRSFDGVFF.

The chain is built from TRBV18 and TRBJ2-7; D may be TRBD2 (6 bases). V dropped 1 base and J dropped 5 bases, with 12 bases sitting between them. Germline CDR1 and CDR2: KGHSH and LQKENI. This CDR3 has 14 residues. Here the CDR3 DNA reads TGTGCCAGCTCACCACGGAGGGGTGCGGACGAGCAGTACTTC. Its protein is CASSPRRGADEQYF.